This T cell receptor (beta chain) was sequenced in a study of PD-1 blockade in classical Hodgkin lymphoma. Findings of the study overall: Still unresolved is the cause of the repertoire differences, which may be disease activity or prior therapy. Reported baseline diversity: healthy donors highest, relapsed/refractory patients lowest. Nivolumab initiated under 1 year post-ASCT led to patient exclusion.

V dropped 2 bases and J dropped 4; count of bases not matched to a gene: 2. This CDR3 has 14 residues. Germline CDR1 GTSNPN, CDR2 SVGIG (reference sequence). Of note for this clone: Its antigen is unknown.

Each and every patient relapsed after autologous stem cell transplantation, and patients got differing brentuximab vedotin exposure. Produced via immunoSEQ multiplex PCR; TCRdb's table is partial and in-frame only. Of about 43,000 clones in the sample, about 73% were seen once. The sample here was peripheral blood mononuclear cells (PBMCs), taken at baseline. The chain combines TRBV30 with TRBJ1-5; the match to TRBD1 covers 10 bases. The origin of this receptor is a human donor with classical Hodgkin lymphoma. CDR3 nucleotide sequence: TGTGCCTGGAGTTTGGGACAGGGGAATCAGCCCCAGCATTTT. It is translated as CAWSLGQGNQPQHF.